Presented here are 6 T cell receptor beta chains from one specimen sequenced in a study of blood T cell repertoires in COVID-19. Sequenced by immunoSEQ multiplex PCR; TCRdb stores in-frame clones only, minus some. The table has fewer than 250,000 clones, roughly nine tenths seen once. Sequencing was carried out using peripheral blood. The receptors originated from a man aged 25-45 years with acute or convalescent COVID-19.

The chain employs TRBV28 and TRBJ1-2; 10 nucleotides align to TRBD1. Unmatched junction bases numbered 1, after V lost 2 bases and J lost 4 bases. Looked up from germline, CDR1 is MDHEN and CDR2 is SYDVKM. The CDR3 contains 14 residues. The CDR3 loop is CASSLGTGVYGYTF. In DNA, the CDR3 is TGTGCCAGCAGTTTAGGGACAGGGGTCTATGGCTACACCTTC.

The chain has TRBV7-2 and TRBJ1-5; unclear D gene. CDR1 is SGHTA, CDR2 FQGNSA, per germline. V lost 0 bases and J lost 3, with 12 bases in between. The CDR3 totals 16 residues. CDR3 amino acids: CASSLAGVGLNQPQHF. CDR3 bases: TGTGCCAGCAGCTTAGCTGGGGTAGGACTCAATCAGCCCCAGCATTTT.

The CDR3 loop is CASSLLGRDEQFF. As DNA, the CDR3 is TGTGCCAGCAGTTTACTGGGGCGCGATGAGCAGTTCTTC. The V and J genes are TRBV27 and TRBJ2-1; the D gene is possibly TRBD1 (5 bases). Per germline, CDR1 MNHEY and CDR2 SMNVEV (reference sequence). V shed 2 bases and J shed 8 bases, with 10 bases lying between them. The CDR3 runs 13 residues.

A note on this clone: This same CDR3 is encoded by further DNA sequences in the sample. The CDR3 spells CSASSGHEQYF. The CDR3 DNA is TGCAGTGCTAGTTCCGGTCACGAGCAGTACTTC. The V call is TRBV20-1, the J call TRBJ2-7; no firm D call. The CDR3 length is 11 residues. V lost 3 bases to trimming and J lost 5 bases, with 8 bases between them. In germline, CDR1 is DFQATT, CDR2 SNEGSKA (reference sequence).

The CDR3 nucleotides are TGTGCCAGCACGTTTGGGACTAGTGGTACCGGGGAGCTGTTTTTT. Translation: CASTFGTSGTGELFF. V gene TRBV2 combines with J gene TRBJ2-2; 8 bases are shared with TRBD2. This CDR3 comprises 15 residues. Unmatched junction bases numbered 9, after V lost 7 bases and J lost 5 bases. Germline V lookup: CDR1 SNHLY, CDR2 FYNNEI.

Note on this clone: At the DNA level, this CDR3 is encoded by other sequences in the same sample as well. The chain couples TRBV12-3 or TRBV12-4 to TRBJ1-5, with D possibly being TRBD1 (5 bases). V lost 6 bases, J lost 4 bases, and 7 bases lay in between. CDR3 size: 12 residues. The CDR3 reads CASSAGNQPQHF. The CDR3 coding sequence is TGTGCCAGCAGCGCAGGGAATCAGCCCCAGCATTTT.